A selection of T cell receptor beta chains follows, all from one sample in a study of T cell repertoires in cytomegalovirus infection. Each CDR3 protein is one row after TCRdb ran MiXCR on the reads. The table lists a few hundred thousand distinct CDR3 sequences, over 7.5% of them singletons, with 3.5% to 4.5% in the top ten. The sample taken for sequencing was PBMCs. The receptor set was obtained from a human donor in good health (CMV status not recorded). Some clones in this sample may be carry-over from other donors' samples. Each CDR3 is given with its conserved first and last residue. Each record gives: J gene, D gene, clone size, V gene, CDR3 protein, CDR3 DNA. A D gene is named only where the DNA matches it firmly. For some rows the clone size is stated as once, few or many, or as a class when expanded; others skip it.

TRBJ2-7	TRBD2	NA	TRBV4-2	CASSQGTSVVEQYF	TGTGCCAGCAGCCAAGGGACTAGCGTGGTCGAGCAGTACTTC
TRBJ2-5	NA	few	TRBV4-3	CASSQGPSGSQTQETQYF	TGCGCCAGCAGCCAAGGACCTTCCGGATCACAGACTCAAGAGACCCAGTACTTC
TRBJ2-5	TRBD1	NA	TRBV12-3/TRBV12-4	CASSLGQGAWGETQYF	TGTGCCAGCAGTTTAGGACAGGGGGCATGGGGAGAGACCCAGTACTTC
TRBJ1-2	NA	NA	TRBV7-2	CASSLERRNYGYTF	TGTGCCAGCAGCTTAGAGCGGCGGAACTATGGCTACACCTTC
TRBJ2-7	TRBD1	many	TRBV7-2	CASSIRDRGRSSYEQYF	TGTGCCAGCAGCATCCGGGACAGGGGCCGGAGCTCCTACGAGCAGTACTTC
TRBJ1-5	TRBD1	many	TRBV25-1	CASSEGRQGDQPQHF	TGTGCCAGCAGTGAAGGACGACAGGGGGATCAGCCCCAGCATTTT
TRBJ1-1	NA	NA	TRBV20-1	CSAPTDEAFF	TGCAGTGCGCCGACAGATGAAGCTTTCTTT
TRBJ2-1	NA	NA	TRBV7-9	CASSLAWRDGDNEQFF	TGTGCCAGCAGCTTAGCGTGGAGGGACGGAGACAATGAGCAGTTCTTC
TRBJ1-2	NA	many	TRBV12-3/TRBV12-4	CASSSTDNYGYTF	TGTGCCAGCAGTTCTACCGATAACTATGGCTACACCTTC
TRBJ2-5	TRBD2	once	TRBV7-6	CASSLGSGGPGIF	TGTGCCAGCAGCTTGGGGTCGGGGGGACCCGGGATTTTC
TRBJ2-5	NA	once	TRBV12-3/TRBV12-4	CASSWGDRETQYF	TGTGCCAGCAGTTGGGGGGATCGAGAGACCCAGTACTTC
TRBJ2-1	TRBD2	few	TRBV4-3	CASSRAGAYNEQFF	TGCGCCAGCAGCCGAGCGGGGGCCTACAATGAGCAGTTCTTC
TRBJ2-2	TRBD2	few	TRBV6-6	CASSPLGSGMHGELFF	TGTGCCAGCAGTCCTCTAGGTAGCGGGATGCACGGGGAGCTGTTTTTT
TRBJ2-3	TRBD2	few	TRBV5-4	CASNRNRGGDYSTDTQYF	TGTGCCAGCAATCGGAATCGCGGGGGGGATTATAGCACAGATACGCAGTATTTT
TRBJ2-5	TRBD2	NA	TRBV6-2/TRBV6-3	CASTYYGTSGETQYF	TGTGCCAGCACCTACTACGGGACTAGCGGAGAGACCCAGTACTTC